This T cell receptor (beta chain) was sequenced during a study of Ad26.COV2.S vaccination and SARS-CoV-2 variants. This table comes from immunoSEQ multiplex PCR, and its TCRdb copy is limited to in-frame clones, with some not included. The sample shows about 410,000 clones, more than 85% of them seen only once. The germline V and J ends were trimmed by 3 bases and 6 bases, with 14 bases remaining between them. The germline CDR1 and CDR2 sequences are MGHRA and YSYEKL. This CDR3 contains 15 residues. Specified treatment: roughly 18 received Ad26.COV2.S at low or high dose, single or two shots; several received placebo; per-sample allocation not given. The samples were gathered on day 63 after the first injection of vaccine or placebo.

Sequencing used peripheral blood, obtained in a trial of Ad26.COV2.S vaccine versus placebo. The chain recombines TRBV4-1 with TRBJ2-2; D is possibly TRBD1 (5 bases). This TCR came from a person aged 18-65 years who received the Ad26.COV2.S COVID-19 vaccine or a placebo. This CDR3 is CASSQTQGYAGELFF. The CDR3 nucleotides are TGCGCCAGCAGCCAGACGCAGGGTTATGCCGGGGAGCTGTTTTTT.